The present entry profiles one T cell receptor (beta chain) with its context. What it binds is unknown. The repertoire was sequenced with immunoSEQ multiplex PCR; TCRdb's copy has only in-frame clones and lacks some. The repertoire consists of 1,000 to 1,300 clones, with 60% to 85% occurring once and the leading ten covering around two fifths. The data were obtained in a study of CD8 T cell repertoires and HIV-1 epitope variants. For the study at large: Tested: three Gag epitope families, Nef HW9 and YT9. T cells were cultured for 9 to 10 days with cytokines added on days 3 and 7.

The CDR3 loop spans 14 amino acids. Germline lookup yields CDR1 SGHNT and CDR2 YYREEE (reference sequence). V was clipped by 3 bases and J by 7 bases; unmatched bases: 6. The study's findings and limits: The TAALDMSHF plasma variant had no responses, unlike KF9 (roughly 5 clonotypes) and HW9 (one). Only beta chains were identified, marking proliferation to antigen, not function.

This clonotype originated in a male donor with HIV. Sequencing was done on a sample of cultured CD8+ T cells derived from PBMCs. The chain carries TRBV5-4 and TRBJ2-7, with 11 bases identical to TRBD1. The CDR3 here is CASSSGTGGREQYF. The CDR3 region has the DNA TGTGCCAGCAGCTCCGGGACAGGGGGGAGAGAGCAGTACTTC. Based on the CDR3 plus reference TRBV5-4 and TRBJ2-7, the full variable domain is ETGVTQSPTHLIKTRGQQVTLRCSSQSGHNTVSWYQQALGQGPQFIFQYYREEENGRGNFPPRFSGLQFPNYSSELNVNALELDDSALYLCASSSGTGGREQYFGPGTRLTVT.